These 16 T cell receptor beta chains came from one sample sequenced in a study of blood T cell repertoires in COVID-19. Sequencing was performed with immunoSEQ multiplex PCR; in TCRdb, only in-frame clones are kept and a portion is missing. The sample yields 200,000 to 300,000 clones, about 91% seen once. Sequenced: PBMCs or T cells enriched from blood (not recorded which). The source of these receptors is a middle-aged woman with acute COVID-19.

The rearrangement joins TRBV24-1 to TRBJ2-2, with D perhaps matching TRBD1 (5 bases). V was cut by 1 base and J by 8 bases, with 22 bases left in between. Germline V gene sequence: CDR1 KGHDR, CDR2 SFDVKD. There are 18 residues in the CDR3. The CDR3 loop reads CATSDLRAGKAQSGELFF. CDR3 nucleotides: TGTGCCACCAGTGATTTAAGGGCAGGGAAGGCGCAGTCGGGGGAGCTGTTTTTT.

The chain uses TRBV19 and TRBJ1-5; the D gene is possibly TRBD1 (6 bases). The germline V gene encodes CDR1 LNHDA and CDR2 SQIVND (reference sequence). V was shortened by 3 bases and J by 2 bases, with 14 bases between the two germline ends. The CDR3 has 16 amino acids. CDR3 region: CASSIPRGAGNQPQHF. The CDR3 region has the DNA TGTGCCAGTAGTATCCCTCGGGGGGCCGGCAATCAGCCCCAGCATTTT.

This chain uses TRBV30 with TRBJ1-3; unclear D gene. The V gene's germline CDR1 is GTSNPN and CDR2 SVGIG (reference sequence). This CDR3 has 12 residues. The germline V and J ends were trimmed by 0 bases and 10 bases, with 10 bases remaining between them. The DNA for the CDR3 is TGTGCCTGGAGTGTGGGTACGGGAACCATATATTTT. It codes for CAWSVGTGTIYF.

V gene TRBV18 combines with J gene TRBJ1-5; D gene unclear. The CDR3 loop spans 13 amino acids. Germline V gene lookup returns CDR1 KGHSH and CDR2 LQKENI. V was trimmed by 6 bases and J by 4 bases, leaving 10 bases between them. CDR3: CASSPMANQPQHF. CDR3 bases: TGTGCCAGCTCTCCGATGGCTAATCAGCCCCAGCATTTT.

The chain uses TRBV6-2 or TRBV6-3 and TRBJ2-7; 7 bases line up with TRBD1. Trimming removed 5 bases from V and 3 bases from J; junction bases left unmatched: 1. The CDR3 length is 12 residues. Germline CDR1 reads MNHEY; CDR2 reads SVGEGT. As DNA, the CDR3 is TGTGCCAGCAGTCGACAGGGCTACGAGCAGTACTTC. Amino acid sequence: CASSRQGYEQYF.

This chain uses TRBV25-1 with TRBJ2-7; 7 bases are a match to TRBD2. There are 15 residues in the CDR3. J lost 6 bases, V lost 4 bases, and 12 bases had no gene match. Germline V gives CDR1 MGHDK, CDR2 SYGVNS. The CDR3 sequence is CASSGGTTRRGEQYF. The CDR3 DNA follows: TGTGCCAGCAGTGGCGGGACTACCCGCCGGGGCGAGCAGTACTTC.

The chain couples TRBV24-1 to TRBJ2-3; 10 bases line up with TRBD2. The CDR3 extends over 16 amino acids. With V trimmed by 4 bases and J by 10 bases, 13 bases remained unmatched. CDR1 is KGHDR, CDR2 SFDVKD, per germline. The CDR3 spells CATSDPTSGEINAQYF. Written as DNA, the CDR3 is TGTGCCACCAGTGACCCTACTAGCGGGGAGATTAATGCGCAGTATTTT.

The chain is built from TRBV28 and TRBJ1-6; perhaps TRBD1 as D (6 bases). Germline V lookup: CDR1 MDHEN, CDR2 SYDVKM. Trimming took off 5 bases at V and 10 bases at J, with 18 bases between the two ends. The CDR3 has 15 residues. The CDR3: CASSLKGRGVSPLHF. In DNA form, the CDR3 reads TGTGCCAGCAGTCTCAAAGGCAGGGGAGTGTCACCCCTCCACTTT.

The chain has TRBV5-1 and TRBJ2-3; D may be TRBD1 (6 bases). Per germline, CDR1 SGHRS and CDR2 YFSETQ. Trimming left V 1 base short and J 5 bases short, with 20 bases between. The CDR3 contains 17 residues. CDR3 nucleotide sequence: TGCGCCAGCAGCTTGTTGAGGTGGACAGAAGACGGAGATACGCAGTATTTT. This gives the protein CASSLLRWTEDGDTQYF.

The chain uses TRBV11-3 and TRBJ2-3; tentatively, D is TRBD2 (6 bases). CDR3 length: 14 amino acids. The germline CDR1 and CDR2 sequences are SGHNT and YENEEA. The V gene lost 4 bases and the J gene lost 2 bases, with 10 bases spanning the gap. CDR3 sequence: CASSSQRATDTQYF. CDR3 nucleotides: TGTGCCAGCAGCTCCCAGCGGGCCACAGATACGCAGTATTTT.

J is TRBJ1-2 and V is TRBV6-2 or TRBV6-3, with D possibly TRBD1 on 5 matching bases. Germline assignment: CDR1 MNHEY and CDR2 SVGEGT. This CDR3 spans 15 amino acids. V lost 2 bases and J lost 2, with 12 bases in between. The CDR3 sequence is CASSYRAQGNYGYTF. The CDR3 nucleotides read TGTGCCAGCAGTTACCGCGCTCAGGGAAACTATGGCTACACCTTC.

The chain uses TRBV4-3 and TRBJ1-6; D gene uncertain. The germline gives CDR1 LGHNA, CDR2 YSLEER. The CDR3 is 15 amino acids. V was clipped by 4 bases and J by 5 bases, with 12 bases between them. Here the CDR3 reads CASSLSGGNNSPLHF. CDR3 in DNA: TGCGCCAGCAGCCTTTCCGGAGGGAATAATTCACCCCTCCACTTT.

This clone has just a few counts. V is TRBV11-3 and J is TRBJ2-1; TRBD2 aligns across 12 bases. The CDR3 totals 14 residues. Germline CDR1 is SGHNT and CDR2 is YENEEA. V shed 4 bases, J shed 7 bases, and the junction held 2 bases outside the gene matches. For the CDR3, the DNA is TGTGCCAGCAGCTACGGACTAGCGGGAAATGAGCAGTTCTTC. Translated, it gives CASSYGLAGNEQFF. Based on the CDR3 plus reference TRBV11-3 and TRBJ2-1, the full variable domain is EAGVVQSPRYKIIEKKQPVAFWCNPISGHNTLYWYLQNLGQGPELLIRYENEEAVDDSQLPKDRFSAERLKGVDSTLKIQPAELGDSAVYLCASSYGLAGNEQFFGPGTRLTVL.

The chain couples TRBV19 to TRBJ2-1; 8 bases are a match to TRBD2. V lost 5 bases and J lost 0; bases outside the gene matches: 6. The CDR3 is 16 amino acids. Germline CDR1 and CDR2: LNHDA and SQIVND (reference sequence). The DNA of the CDR3 is TGTGCCAGTAGTTCGTCAAGCGGGGGCTCCTACAATGAGCAGTTCTTC. Amino acids: CASSSSSGGSYNEQFF.

V gene TRBV12-5 combines with J gene TRBJ2-1, with 10 positions matching TRBD2. The CDR3 is 22 amino acids. The V gene end was trimmed by 2 bases and the J gene end by 0 bases; junction bases not matched to a gene: 19. The germline gives CDR1 LGHNT, CDR2 FRNRAP. As DNA, the CDR3 is TGTGCTAGTGGTTTGCCCCCGATTTCTAGCGGGAGTACGGGGAGCTCCTACAATGAGCAGTTCTTC. Protein: CASGLPPISSGSTGSSYNEQFF.

The chain combines TRBV12-3 or TRBV12-4 with TRBJ2-1, with 8 bases aligning to TRBD1. The CDR3 loop spans 13 amino acids. The junction had 4 bases not matched to a gene; V was cut back by 6 bases and J by 6 bases. The CDR3 DNA is TGTGCCAGCAGCTTGGACAGGGTCAATGAGCAGTTCTTC. Translated, it gives CASSLDRVNEQFF.